A single T cell receptor (beta chain) is shown here with its context. This clonotype was observed a few times. Its antigen is currently not known. Qualities for individual bases were not recorded, and no much larger clone is one base off. The sample is drawn from a study of T-cell reconstitution after alpha-beta-depleted transplantation in children (dated by TCRdb to the mid-2010s). Concerning the study at large: T-cell immune reconstitution after TCRalphabeta/CD19-depleted allogeneic hematopoietic cell transplantation in children was quantitatively tracked in the study by means of TCR repertoire profiling. General conclusions and limits of the study: The high TCRbeta diversity at day 60 in some patients was ascribed to recipient T cells and intrathymic progenitors that had survived conditioning. Over the following months the frequencies of hyperexpanded clones went down, and after one year T-cell counts and TCRbeta diversity were mostly credited to newly produced T cells. About two months after transplant, the apparently early recovery of alphabetaT-cell counts reportedly depended on just several hundred clones that had expanded rapidly and came from non-depleted graft cells.

Read against the paper, the sample's treatment or condition label means: allogeneic hematopoietic cell transplantation with graft depleted of TCRalphabeta T cells and CD19 B cells. The children who served as transplant recipients had been given grafts of TCRalphabeta/CD19-depleted allogeneic hematopoietic cells. The library was obtained by PCR. Reads for this sample came from an Illumina HiSeq 2500. To normalize quantification of the TCRbeta repertoire, the TCR libraries were built with molecular barcoding that relied on unique molecular identifiers. TCRdb reprocessing: public reads trimmed at Q25 with fastp, clones called with MiXCR, in-frame beta chains kept. Each CDR3 protein gets just one entry, which takes the most common genes and DNA from the rows behind it. Within this sample are approximately 130,000 distinct CDR3 sequences, with around a tenth of them counted one time only. Approximately 25% of the sample goes to the ten largest clones.

The junction carries 17 bases between V and J, which are trimmed by 5 bases and 0 bases respectively. From its cysteine to its phenylalanine, the CDR3 spans 16 amino acids. The entry retains the CDR3 DNA only, 48 bases that are in frame from base 1. Per the germline V gene, MDHEN is the CDR1 and SYDVKM is the CDR2. The sequenced sample was PBMCs, mostly from graft donor cells, obtained 180 days after TCRalphabeta/CD19-depleted stem cell transplant. This TCR was sampled from a girl in the first two years of life who had a stem cell transplant for combined immunodeficiency, so the T cells may come from the graft donor. The rearranged chain carries TRBV28 and TRBJ2-7; the best D guess is TRBD2, with 7 bases matching. The bases read TGTGCCAGCAGTGCCCCGGGCGGGGGCCGCTCCTACGAGCAGTACTTC. Its translation reads: CASSAPGGGRSYEQYF.